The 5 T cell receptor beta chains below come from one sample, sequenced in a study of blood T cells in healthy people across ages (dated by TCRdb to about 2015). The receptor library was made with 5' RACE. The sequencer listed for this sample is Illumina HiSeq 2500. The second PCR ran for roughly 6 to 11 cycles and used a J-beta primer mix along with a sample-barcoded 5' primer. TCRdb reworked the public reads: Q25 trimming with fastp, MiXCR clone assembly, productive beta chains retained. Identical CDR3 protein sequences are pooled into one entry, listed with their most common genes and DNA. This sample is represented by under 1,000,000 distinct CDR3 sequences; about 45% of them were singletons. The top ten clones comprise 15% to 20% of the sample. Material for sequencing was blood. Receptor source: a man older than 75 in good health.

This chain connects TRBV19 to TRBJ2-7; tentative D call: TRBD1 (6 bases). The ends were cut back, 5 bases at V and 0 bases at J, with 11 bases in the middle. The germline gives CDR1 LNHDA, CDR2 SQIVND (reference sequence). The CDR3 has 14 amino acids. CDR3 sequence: CASSGQTSSYEQYF. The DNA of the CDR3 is TGTGCCAGTAGTGGACAGACGAGCTCCTACGAGCAGTACTTC.

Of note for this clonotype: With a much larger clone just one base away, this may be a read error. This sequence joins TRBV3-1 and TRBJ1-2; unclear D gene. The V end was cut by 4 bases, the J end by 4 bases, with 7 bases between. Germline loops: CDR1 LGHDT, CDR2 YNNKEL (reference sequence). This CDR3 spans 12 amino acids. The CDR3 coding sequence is TGTGCCAGCAGCCGGCCGGGCTATGGCTACACCTTC. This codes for CASSRPGYGYTF. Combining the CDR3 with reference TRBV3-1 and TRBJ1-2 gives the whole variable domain DTAVSQTPKYLVTQMGNDKSIKCEQNLGHDTMYWYKQDSKKFLKIMFSYNNKELIINETVPNRFSPKSPDKAHLNLHINSLELGDSAVYFCASSRPGYGYTFGSGTRLTVV.

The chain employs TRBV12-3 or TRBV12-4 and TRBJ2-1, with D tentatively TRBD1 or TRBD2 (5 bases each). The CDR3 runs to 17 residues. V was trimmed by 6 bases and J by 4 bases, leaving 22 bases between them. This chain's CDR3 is CASRSTRGRVGYNEQFF. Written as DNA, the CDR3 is TGTGCCAGCAGATCAACTCGGGGACGAGTGGGATACAATGAGCAGTTCTTC.

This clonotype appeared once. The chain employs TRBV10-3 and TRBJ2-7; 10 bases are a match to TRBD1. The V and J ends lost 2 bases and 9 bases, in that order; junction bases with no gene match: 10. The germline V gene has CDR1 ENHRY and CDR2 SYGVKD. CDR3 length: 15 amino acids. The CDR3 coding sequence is TGTGCCATCAGTGAGCCCGAGACAGGGGGCGTCGGGCAGTACTTC. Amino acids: CAISEPETGGVGQYF.

CDR3 DNA: TGTGCCTGGAGTGGGAATGGGGGGTACTACGAGCAGTACTTC. It specifies CAWSGNGGYYEQYF. This chain joins TRBV30 and TRBJ2-7, with D possibly TRBD2 on 6 matching bases. The CDR3 has 14 residues. Between the trimmed V and J ends, which lost 1 base and 3 bases, there was a span of 13 bases. Germline lookup yields CDR1 GTSNPN and CDR2 SVGIG (reference sequence). Full variable domain (missing parts from reference TRBV30 and TRBJ2-7): SQTIHQWPATLVQPVGSPLSLECTVEGTSNPNLYWYRQAAGRGLQLLFYSVGIGQISSEVPQNLSASRPQDRQFILSSKKLLLSDSGFYLCAWSGNGGYYEQYFGPGTRLTVT.